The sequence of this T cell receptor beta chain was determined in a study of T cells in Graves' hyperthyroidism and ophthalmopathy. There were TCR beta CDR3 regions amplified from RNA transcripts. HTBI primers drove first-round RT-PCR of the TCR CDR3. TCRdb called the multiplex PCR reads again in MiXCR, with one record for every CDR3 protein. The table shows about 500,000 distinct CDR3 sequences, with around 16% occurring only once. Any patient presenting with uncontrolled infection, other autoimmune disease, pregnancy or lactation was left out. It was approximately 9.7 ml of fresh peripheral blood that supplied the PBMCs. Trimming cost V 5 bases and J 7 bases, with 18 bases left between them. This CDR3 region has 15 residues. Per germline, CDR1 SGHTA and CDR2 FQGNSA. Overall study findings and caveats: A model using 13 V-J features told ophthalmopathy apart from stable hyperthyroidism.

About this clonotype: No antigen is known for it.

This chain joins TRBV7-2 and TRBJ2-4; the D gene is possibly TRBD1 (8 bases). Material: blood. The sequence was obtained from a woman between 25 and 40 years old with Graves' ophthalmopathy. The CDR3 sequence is CASSQNRGGLNIQYF. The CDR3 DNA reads TGTGCCAGCAGCCAAAACAGGGGGGGCTTGAACATTCAGTACTTC.